These 19 T cell receptor beta chains share one sample of origin, sequenced in a study of blood T cells in healthy people across ages. Primers used in a second PCR of about 6 to 11 cycles were a sample-barcoded 5' primer and a J-beta primer mix. TCRdb fed the 5' RACE reads into MiXCR, producing one record per CDR3 protein. The table records about 620,000 distinct CDR3 sequences, more than 45% of them present only once. The sample comprised blood. The receptors originated from a woman of 80 years or more in good health.

For this clonotype: A much bigger clone sits one base away, suggesting this may be a read error. The V gene is TRBV5-5, the J gene TRBJ2-1, with D uncertain. The CDR3 covers 11 residues. Germline lookup yields CDR1 SGHKS and CDR2 YYEKEE (reference sequence). DNA for the CDR3: TGTGCCGGCAGCTATAACAATGAGCAGTTCTTC. It codes for CAGSYNNEQFF.

The rearrangement links TRBV7-2 to TRBJ2-1, with 10 bases aligning to TRBD1. The ends lost 7 bases at V and 7 bases at J; junction bases unmatched: 7. From germline, CDR1 is SGHTA and CDR2 FQGNSA. This CDR3 region has 14 residues. CDR3: CASNRDRGGNEQFF. The CDR3 DNA follows: TGTGCCAGCAACCGGGACAGGGGCGGGAATGAGCAGTTCTTC.

V gene TRBV28 combines with J gene TRBJ2-1; 13 nucleotides match TRBD2. V gave up 6 bases and J gave up 8 bases; unmatched junction bases: 10. Germline V gene sequence: CDR1 MDHEN, CDR2 SYDVKM. CDR3 length: 16 amino acids. The CDR3 bases are TGTGCCAGCAGCGATCCTACTAGCGGGAGGGCCTATGAGCAGTTCTTC. Encoded protein: CASSDPTSGRAYEQFF. The full variable domain, in which reference TRBV28 and TRBJ2-1 provide the parts outside the CDR3, is DVKVTQSSRYLVKRTGEKVFLECVQDMDHENMFWYRQDPGLGLRLIYFSYDVKMKEKGDIPEGYSVSREKKERFSLILESASTNQTSMYLCASSDPTSGRAYEQFFGPGTRLTVL.

The J gene is TRBJ2-3, the V gene TRBV27; 15 bases map to TRBD2. The germline V gene encodes CDR1 MNHEY and CDR2 SMNVEV (reference sequence). With 6 bases clipped from V and 2 bases from J, the junction kept 3 bases outside the gene matches. This CDR3 contains 16 residues. CDR3 in amino acids: CASRRTSGGVTDTQYF. Written as DNA, the CDR3 is TGTGCCAGCAGAAGGACTAGCGGGGGGGTCACAGATACGCAGTATTTT.

This clonotype was detected many times. The V gene is TRBV29-1, the J gene TRBJ2-1; the D gene is possibly TRBD2 (6 bases). Germline lookup yields CDR1 SQVTM and CDR2 ANQGSEA. The CDR3 has 11 residues. V was shortened by 4 bases and J by 6 bases, with 7 bases between the two germline ends. Here the CDR3 DNA reads TGCAGCGTTGCACTAGCCAATGAGCAGTTCTTC. Translated, it gives CSVALANEQFF.

CDR3 in amino acids: CASSYDLRTYNEQFF. The CDR3 DNA reads TGTGCCAGCAGTTACGACCTCAGGACTTACAATGAGCAGTTCTTC. The V call is TRBV6-5, the J call TRBJ2-1; maybe TRBD2 (5 bases). Trimming left V 2 bases short and J 4 bases short, with 12 bases between. This CDR3 spans 15 amino acids. Per germline, CDR1 MNHEY and CDR2 SVGAGI.

This clonotype was observed a handful of times. This chain links TRBV6-6 with TRBJ1-5, with TRBD1 matching over 7 bases. CDR1 is MNHNY, CDR2 SVGAGI, per germline (reference sequence). There are 16 residues in the CDR3. J lost 2 bases, V lost 0 bases, and 4 bases had no gene match. Written as DNA, the CDR3 is TGTGCCAGCAGTTACTCGAGGGGGCGCGGCAATCAGCCCCAGCATTTT. Amino acid sequence: CASSYSRGRGNQPQHF.

This sequence joins TRBV7-2 and TRBJ2-1, with 11 bases that match TRBD2. This CDR3 is built from 15 residues. Germline values: CDR1 SGHTA, CDR2 FQGNSA. V was pared by 2 bases and J by 7 bases, with 4 bases of the junction left unmatched. The CDR3 sequence: CASSLTLAGANEQFF. The CDR3 coding sequence is TGTGCCAGCAGCTTAACACTAGCGGGGGCTAATGAGCAGTTCTTC.

The rearrangement joins TRBV7-6 to TRBJ2-5, with D possibly matching TRBD1 (5 bases). Germline assignment: CDR1 SGHVS and CDR2 FNYEAQ. This CDR3 is 12 amino acids long. The V and J ends lost 2 bases and 13 bases respectively, with 14 bases between them. In DNA form, the CDR3 reads TGTGCCAGCAGCTTATACGACAGCCCCGTGTACTTC. This codes for CASSLYDSPVYF.

On this clonotype: This clone may be a read error of a much larger clone one base away. The chain employs TRBV27 and TRBJ2-1, with D tentatively TRBD1 (6 bases). Judging by the DNA end, TRBJ2-7 fits better; the J call may be wrong. Germline CDR1 is MNHEY and CDR2 is SMNVEV (reference sequence). The CDR3 has 14 residues. For the CDR3, the DNA is TGTGCCAGCAGTTTCGGGCAGGGGTACAATGAGCAGTACTTC. This encodes CASSFGQGYNEQYF.

The J gene is TRBJ1-5, the V gene TRBV6-2 or TRBV6-3; D is unresolved. Germline V lookup: CDR1 MNHEY, CDR2 SVGEGT. The CDR3 runs 13 residues. V lost 6 bases and J lost 5, with 11 bases in between. DNA for the CDR3: TGTGCCAGCAGACAGATGAGGGATCAGCCCCAGCATTTT. This gives the protein CASRQMRDQPQHF.

The CDR3 DNA reads as TGCAGCGTTGAAGCTGGCGACAGGGAAGAGGTAGAGACCCAGTACTTC. This codes for CSVEAGDREEVETQYF. The chain couples TRBV29-1 to TRBJ2-5; 7 bases are a match to TRBD1. This CDR3 has 16 amino acids. Germline V lookup: CDR1 SQVTM, CDR2 ANQGSEA. The V and J ends lost 1 base and 4 bases, in that order; junction bases with no gene match: 12. The full variable domain, in which reference TRBV29-1 and TRBJ2-5 provide the parts outside the CDR3, is SAVISQKPSRDICQRGTSLTIQCQVDSQVTMMFWYRQQPGQSLTLIATANQGSEATYESGFVIDKFPISRPNLTFSTLTVSNMSPEDSSIYLCSVEAGDREEVETQYFGPGTRLLVL.

In its sample, this clonotype was seen many times. The chain carries TRBV7-8 and TRBJ2-1, with D unclear. The CDR3 sequence is 14 residues long. V shed 5 bases and J shed 2 bases, with 10 bases lying between them. Germline V gene sequence: CDR1 SGHVS, CDR2 FQNEAQ. CDR3 bases: TGTGCCAGCAGCCCGACGGTTGCCTACAATGAGCAGTTCTTC. Its translation is CASSPTVAYNEQFF.

V gene TRBV5-1 combines with J gene TRBJ2-4; 7 bases fit TRBD1. The J call may be in error: the DNA end matches TRBJ2-7 better. This CDR3 region has 14 residues. Per germline, CDR1 SGHRS and CDR2 YFSETQ. CDR3 sequence reads: CASSGNRGGYEQYF. The CDR3 DNA sequence: TGCGCCAGCAGCGGGAACAGGGGCGGCTACGAGCAGTACTTC.

The gene calls are TRBV15 and TRBJ2-7; D may match TRBD1 or TRBD2 (5 bases each). The V gene's germline CDR1 is LNHNV and CDR2 YYDKDF (reference sequence). Trimming took 0 bases from V and 5 from J, leaving 14 bases between them. The length of the CDR3 is 15 residues. The DNA of the CDR3 is TGTGCCACCAGCAGAGATGAGGGGACCTACAACGAGCAGTACTTC. Protein product: CATSRDEGTYNEQYF.

A single count supports this clonotype. J is TRBJ2-1 and V is TRBV4-2; TRBD1 might be the D (6 bases). The CDR3 is 13 amino acids. CDR1 is LGHNA, CDR2 YNFKEQ, per germline. V was cut by 2 bases and J by 7 bases, with 9 bases left in between. CDR3 in DNA: TGTGCCAGCAGCCAAACTCAGGGGAATGAGCAGTTCTTC. Its protein is CASSQTQGNEQFF.

This clonotype was detected ten times or more. The V gene is TRBV29-1, the J gene TRBJ2-3; 7 bases fit TRBD2. Germline V gives CDR1 SQVTM, CDR2 ANQGSEA. V was clipped by 6 bases and J by 10 bases; unmatched bases: 7. CDR3 length: 11 amino acids. This CDR3 is CSVLREDPQYF. As DNA, the CDR3 is TGCAGCGTCCTACGGGAGGATCCGCAGTATTTT.

The V and J genes are TRBV20-1 and TRBJ2-5; D perhaps matches TRBD2 (6 bases). Germline assignment: CDR1 DFQATT and CDR2 SNEGSKA (reference sequence). The CDR3 has 13 residues. The germline V and J ends were trimmed by 5 bases and 1 base, with 11 bases remaining between them. DNA of the CDR3: TGCAGTGCTGATTGGCGGGGCCAAGAGACCCAGTACTTC. It codes for CSADWRGQETQYF.

The sample holds one count of this clonotype. The chain joins TRBV2 to TRBJ2-7; D gene unclear. Looked up from germline, CDR1 is SNHLY and CDR2 is FYNNEI. V dropped 4 bases and J dropped 1 base, with 8 bases sitting between them. CDR3 length equals 13 residues. CDR3 protein: CASSGVGSYEQYF. The CDR3 region has the DNA TGTGCCAGCAGTGGCGTCGGTTCCTACGAGCAGTACTTC.